This TCR beta chain emerged from a study of blood T cell repertoires in COVID-19. Whole-study context: COVID-19 samples from acute and convalescent phases originated in the United States, Italy and Spain. PBMCs, B-cell-depleted T cells, or T cells were the source of the cDNA or gDNA that made up the material.

This study enrolled people aged about 18 to 100 from under 25 US geographic areas. Before being deemed recovered, Cohort 3 donors had two negative PCRs, clearance, or symptom resolution. Trimming shortened V by 2 bases and J by 4 bases, and 9 bases separated the two germline ends. The CDR3 covers 13 residues. Germline V gene sequence: CDR1 MNHEY, CDR2 SVGAGI. Generated by immunoSEQ multiplex PCR, the TCRdb table keeps only in-frame clones and is missing some. This table has around 300,000 clones, around nine tenths appearing once. The clonotype was recovered from a man aged 25-45 years who had recovered from COVID-19. V usage is TRBV6-5 and J usage is TRBJ2-7; perhaps TRBD1 as D (5 bases). Sequenced: PBMCs or T cells enriched from blood (not recorded which). CDR3 nucleotides: TGTGCCAGCAGTTACCCGGACAAGTACGAGCAGTACTTC. It is translated as CASSYPDKYEQYF.